The 26 T cell receptor beta chains given below trace back to one sample, sequenced in a study of CD8+ T cells in alopecia areata. Treatment denoted: oral pan-JAK inhibitor, 5-10 mg twice daily. Investigators isolated RNA and reverse transcribed it into cDNA to act as the sequencing template. Assay: immunoSEQ multiplex PCR; the TCRdb copy retains only in-frame clones and omits some. The sample has approximately 210,000 clones, around three fifths seen once. Sequencing used CD4+ T cells sorted from blood, obtained at week 49, from a patient treated with tofacitinib. These receptors were taken from a human donor with alopecia areata.

This clone occurred a few times. J is TRBJ2-3 and V is TRBV30, with D possibly being TRBD1 (5 bases). CDR1 is GTSNPN, CDR2 SVGIG, per germline (reference sequence). CDR3 length: 16 residues. V was trimmed by 0 bases and J by 1 base, leaving 14 bases between them. CDR3 nucleotide sequence: TGTGCCTGGAGTGTAGGCAGGGCCTTCGGCACAGATACGCAGTATTTT. This sequence encodes CAWSVGRAFGTDTQYF.

This chain joins TRBV7-2 and TRBJ1-2; 11 nucleotides align to TRBD1. The germline CDR1 and CDR2 sequences are SGHTA and FQGNSA. The CDR3 runs to 15 residues. The J segment lost 8 bases and the V segment lost 3 bases, leaving 8 bases of the junction unmatched. The CDR3 sequence: CASSFRTGGEIGYTF. CDR3 in DNA: TGTGCCAGCAGCTTTCGGACAGGGGGCGAGATAGGCTACACCTTC.

The table lists this clone with a count of one. The chain uses TRBV5-1 and TRBJ1-5; D is unresolved. Germline assignment: CDR1 SGHRS and CDR2 YFSETQ. V lost 0 bases, J lost 0 bases, and 7 bases lay in between. The CDR3 consists of 15 residues. The chain's CDR3 is CASSLGKDSNQPQHF. The CDR3 region has the DNA TGCGCCAGCAGCTTGGGAAAGGATAGCAATCAGCCCCAGCATTTT.

The chain combines TRBV11-2 with TRBJ2-6, with 7 bases that match TRBD1. CDR3 length: 19 amino acids. V gave up 0 bases and J gave up 0 bases; unmatched junction bases: 8. Per the germline V gene, CDR1 is SGHAT and CDR2 is FQNNGV. CDR3 in DNA: TGTGCCAGCAGCTTAGATCTGTGGACAGGCAACTCTGGGGCCAACGTCCTGACTTTC. Translated: CASSLDLWTGNSGANVLTF.

The count of this clone is one. This chain uses TRBV29-1 with TRBJ1-2; D uncertain. V was clipped by 3 bases and J by 1 base, with 6 bases between them. Germline V CDR1 and CDR2: SQVTM, ANQGSEA. The CDR3 covers 12 residues. CDR3 bases: TGCAGCGTTGAGGAGATTAACTATGGCTACACCTTC. Translated, it gives CSVEEINYGYTF.

This rearrangement joins TRBV5-1 to TRBJ2-2; D is perhaps TRBD1 (6 bases). There are 14 residues in the CDR3. CDR1 SGHRS and CDR2 YFSETQ come from the germline V gene. V was clipped by 3 bases and J by 5 bases, with 11 bases between them. CDR3 nucleotides: TGCGCCAGCAGCTCGGGCCAGGGGACCGGGGAGCTGTTTTTT. This codes for CASSSGQGTGELFF.

The rearrangement joins TRBV6-5 to TRBJ1-2, with TRBD1 as a possible D gene (5 bases). Germline loops: CDR1 MNHEY, CDR2 SVGAGI. The V and J ends lost 7 bases and 6 bases respectively, with 12 bases between them. CDR3 length: 12 residues. The CDR3 spells CASTPGTHGYTF. As DNA, the CDR3 is TGTGCCAGCACTCCGGGGACCCATGGCTACACCTTC.

This chain joins TRBV9 and TRBJ1-5; D remains unclear. The CDR3 consists of 14 residues. V was pared by 3 bases and J by 5 bases, with 12 bases between. Looked up from germline, CDR1 is SGDLS and CDR2 is YYNGEE. The CDR3 region is CASSGPRPDQPQHF. The CDR3 DNA follows: TGTGCCAGCAGCGGCCCCCGTCCCGATCAGCCCCAGCATTTT.

This clone has more than one count but fewer than ten. The rearrangement uses TRBV4-3 and TRBJ2-6; weak D call: TRBD1 (5 bases). This CDR3 region has 17 residues. From germline, CDR1 is LGHNA and CDR2 YSLEER. V was cut by 4 bases and J by 0 bases, with 13 bases left in between. The CDR3 region has the DNA TGCGCCAGCAGCCGAGACCCAGGGAACTCTGGGGCCAACGTCCTGACTTTC. The encoded protein is CASSRDPGNSGANVLTF.

CDR3 in DNA: TGTGCCAGCAGCCCGGGGGTCTCGGATACGCAGTATTTT. Translating it yields CASSPGVSDTQYF. The rearrangement joins TRBV9 to TRBJ2-3, with D possibly being TRBD2 (6 bases). Per the germline V gene, CDR1 is SGDLS and CDR2 is YYNGEE. The CDR3 spans 13 residues. V dropped 4 bases and J dropped 6 bases, with 12 bases sitting between them.

The chain is built from TRBV29-1 and TRBJ1-2; 12 bases line up with TRBD1. Germline CDR1 is SQVTM and CDR2 is ANQGSEA. The CDR3 contains 14 residues. Trimming removed 4 bases from V and 3 bases from J; junction bases left unmatched: 3. CDR3 bases: TGCAGCGTTGCCGGGACAGGGGGCGACTATGGCTACACCTTC. Its protein product is CSVAGTGGDYGYTF.

This chain joins TRBV15 and TRBJ1-2; TRBD1 matches at 7 bases. The germline gives CDR1 LNHNV, CDR2 YYDKDF (reference sequence). CDR3 size: 13 residues. The trim removed 3 bases at V and 8 bases at J, leaving 6 bases unmatched. The CDR3 nucleotides are TGTGCCACCAGCAGTAGAGGGGGCTACGGCTACACCTTC. It encodes CATSSRGGYGYTF.

As DNA, the CDR3 is TGCAGCGTACAAGGACAGGGGAACTATGGCTACACCTTC. Amino acid sequence: CSVQGQGNYGYTF. The V gene is TRBV29-1, the J gene TRBJ1-2; 9 bases match TRBD1. V lost 6 bases, J lost 2 bases, and 4 bases stayed unmatched. The CDR3 contains 13 residues. Germline V lookup: CDR1 SQVTM, CDR2 ANQGSEA. The whole variable domain, filled in from reference TRBV29-1 and TRBJ1-2, reads SAVISQKPSRDICQRGTSLTIQCQVDSQVTMMFWYRQQPGQSLTLIATANQGSEATYESGFVIDKFPISRPNLTFSTLTVSNMSPEDSSIYLCSVQGQGNYGYTFGSGTRLTVV.

This chain joins TRBV30 and TRBJ1-2, with TRBD1 identical over 7 bases. Trimming at V came to 5 bases and at J to 4 bases, leaving 4 bases not matched to a gene. Germline CDR1 reads GTSNPN; CDR2 reads SVGIG (reference sequence). This CDR3 comprises 12 residues. The CDR3 DNA reads TGTGCCTGGGCACAGGGGACCTATGGCTACACCTTC. It yields the protein CAWAQGTYGYTF.

J is TRBJ2-5 and V is TRBV6-5; D might be TRBD1 (6 bases). The CDR3 covers 15 residues. Trimming shortened V by 2 bases and J by 0 bases, and 10 bases separated the two germline ends. Germline CDR1 MNHEY, CDR2 SVGAGI. CDR3: CASSYTGQYQETQYF. CDR3 DNA: TGTGCCAGCAGTTACACTGGACAGTACCAAGAGACCCAGTACTTC.

This chain connects TRBV2 to TRBJ2-1; TRBD2 might be the D (5 bases). The ends were cut back, 4 bases at V and 9 bases at J, with 16 bases in the middle. Per germline, CDR1 SNHLY and CDR2 FYNNEI. The CDR3 loop spans 14 amino acids. CDR3 protein: CASSADSDGSEQFF. The CDR3 nucleotides read TGTGCCAGCAGTGCGGATAGCGATGGAAGTGAGCAGTTCTTC.

A few counts support this clone. The rearrangement links TRBV29-1 to TRBJ2-1, with 9 bases lining up with TRBD2. CDR1 is SQVTM, CDR2 ANQGSEA, per germline. With V trimmed by 4 bases and J by 5 bases, 3 bases remained unmatched. The CDR3 sequence is 13 residues long. CDR3 bases: TGCAGCGTTGGCGGGGGGGCCGACAATGAGCAGTTCTTC. This translates into CSVGGGADNEQFF.

The sample holds a few counts of this clone. The chain recombines TRBV29-1 with TRBJ1-1; D gene unclear. Germline CDR1 and CDR2: SQVTM and ANQGSEA. CDR3 length: 13 amino acids. Trimming removed 4 bases from V and 1 base from J, with 10 bases in between. CDR3 sequence reads: CSVGSSPNTEAFF. The CDR3 bases are TGCAGCGTTGGGAGCAGTCCGAACACTGAAGCTTTCTTT.

The chain is built from TRBV4-3 and TRBJ1-6; D not certain. The CDR3 extends over 15 amino acids. Deletions cut 0 bases from V and 10 bases from J, with 13 bases between. Germline V gene sequence: CDR1 LGHNA, CDR2 YSLEER. The CDR3 region is CASSQDENQSSPLHF. The CDR3 nucleotides read TGCGCCAGCAGCCAAGACGAGAACCAAAGCTCACCCCTCCACTTT.

Concerning this clone itself: Other nucleotide sequences from this sample produce the same CDR3. The chain couples TRBV29-1 to TRBJ2-2; no firm D call. The V end lost 4 bases, the J end lost 0 bases, and 3 bases lay between the germline ends. The CDR3 extends over 12 amino acids. Germline V gene lookup returns CDR1 SQVTM and CDR2 ANQGSEA. CDR3 bases: TGCAGCGTTGGGCCGAACACCGGGGAGCTGTTTTTT. Translating it yields CSVGPNTGELFF.

The rearrangement joins TRBV10-2 to TRBJ2-2; 8 bases fit TRBD1. The CDR3 consists of 17 residues. Germline CDR1 reads WSHSY; CDR2 reads SAAADI. V was pared by 4 bases and J by 1 base, with 8 bases of the junction left unmatched. The CDR3 region is CASSGSDRGGNTGELFF. CDR3 nucleotide sequence: TGCGCCAGCAGTGGCTCAGACAGGGGCGGGAACACCGGGGAGCTGTTTTTT.

CDR3 in DNA: TGCGCCAGCAGCGCAGGACTCACCTCCTACAATGAGCAGTTCTTC. Its translation: CASSAGLTSYNEQFF. The chain employs TRBV5-1 and TRBJ2-1; a weak D match, TRBD2 (5 bases). Germline assignment: CDR1 SGHRS and CDR2 YFSETQ. The CDR3 spans 15 residues. Trimming pared 4 bases from V and 0 bases from J, leaving 11 bases between. Together with reference TRBV5-1 and TRBJ2-1, the CDR3 gives the full variable domain: KAGVTQTPRYLIKTRGQQVTLSCSPISGHRSVSWYQQTPGQGLQFLFEYFSETQRNKGNFPGRFSGRQFSNSRSEMNVSTLELGDSALYLCASSAGLTSYNEQFFGPGTRLTVL.

The chain employs TRBV29-1 and TRBJ2-7; TRBD1 aligns across 7 bases. Looked up from germline, CDR1 is SQVTM and CDR2 is ANQGSEA. The CDR3 sequence is 12 residues long. The trim removed 1 base at V and 5 bases at J, leaving 2 bases unmatched. The DNA of the CDR3 is TGCAGCGTTGAAGTACAGGGGAACGAGCAGTACTTC. Translating it yields CSVEVQGNEQYF.

CDR3 in DNA: TGCAGCGTTGAGGGCAGGGCGGAGCATGGCTACACCTTC. Its translation is CSVEGRAEHGYTF. This chain links TRBV29-1 with TRBJ1-2; D possibly corresponds to TRBD1 (5 bases). Trimming stripped 3 bases from V and 6 bases from J, with 14 bases between. The CDR3 has 13 amino acids. The V gene's germline CDR1 is SQVTM and CDR2 ANQGSEA.

This clone was detected many times. The chain employs TRBV4-3 and TRBJ1-4, with D possibly TRBD1 on 5 matching bases. The CDR3 runs to 13 residues. Germline-derived CDR1 and CDR2 are LGHNA and YSLEER. Between the trimmed V and J ends, which lost 0 bases and 8 bases, there was a span of 7 bases. The CDR3 loop reads CASSQDRGEKLFF. For the CDR3, the DNA is TGCGCCAGCAGCCAAGATCGGGGGGAAAAACTGTTTTTT.

This chain uses TRBV6-1 with TRBJ1-2; a weak D match, TRBD1 (5 bases). Germline V lookup: CDR1 MNHNS, CDR2 SASEGT. The CDR3 extends over 15 amino acids. V lost 3 bases and J lost 3, with 14 bases in between. The CDR3 is CASSDSGDLDYGYTF. CDR3 nucleotides: TGTGCCAGCAGTGACTCGGGGGACCTGGACTATGGCTACACCTTC.